This TCR beta chain is drawn from a study of PD-1 blockade in classical Hodgkin lymphoma. Study conclusions and caveats: Complete responders' baseline diversity resembled that of newly diagnosed patients. By cycle point C4D1, TCR diversity had risen significantly in CD4+ cells (but not CD8+ cells). Relapsed/refractory patients reportedly had lower baseline diversity than newly diagnosed patients.

Repertoires were generated with immunoSEQ multiplex PCR, while TCRdb's copy carries only in-frame clones and drops some. This table holds fewer than 75,000 clones, approximately 90% found once. A note on this clone: Antigen specificity is unknown.

All the patients suffered relapse after autologous stem cell transplantation, and brentuximab vedotin exposure differed. Reported best responses ranged across complete response, partial response or progressive disease. Trimming removed 6 bases from V and 8 bases from J; junction bases left unmatched: 7. Germline V gene lookup returns CDR1 SNHLY and CDR2 FYNNEI. CDR3 length equals 14 residues. Sequencing used peripheral blood mononuclear cells (PBMCs), obtained before the second cycle of nivolumab. This TCR was sampled from a human donor with classical Hodgkin lymphoma. The chain has TRBV2 and TRBJ1-1, with TRBD1 matching over 12 bases. The CDR3 coding sequence is TGTGCCAGCAGCGAGGGGACAGGGGGCTACGAAGCTTTCTTT. Translation: CASSEGTGGYEAFF. The full variable domain, its missing parts supplied by reference TRBV2 and TRBJ1-1, is EPEVTQTPSHQVTQMGQEVILRCVPISNHLYFYWYRQILGQKVEFLVSFYNNEISEKSEIFDDQFSVERPDGSNFTLKIRSTKLEDSAMYFCASSEGTGGYEAFFGQGTRLTVV.